The rows below give T cell receptor beta chains drawn from one sample of a study of metastatic and nonmetastatic thyroid tumors. TCRdb re-called the PCR reads through MiXCR. The data contain about 37,000 clones, roughly 12% of them singletons. Sequencing was carried out using blood. The source of these receptors is a female donor with papillary thyroid cancer or a benign thyroid nodule (not recorded which). Some clones in this sample may be carry-over from other donors' samples. CDR3s include the opening cysteine and the closing phenylalanine or tryptophan. A D gene is named only where the DNA matches it firmly. Size is omitted from some rows. Given values are once, few, many or a class for expanded clones.

-	TRBV3-1	TRBJ1-5	many	15	CASSLRGGPNQPQHF	TGTGCCAGCAGCCTCCGGGGAGGGCCCAATCAGCCCCAGCATTTT
-	TRBV7-9	TRBJ1-2	many	12	CASRPRNDGYTF	TGTGCCAGCAGACCGAGAAACGATGGCTACACCTTC
-	TRBV5-1	TRBJ2-3	many	15	CASSPTGHSTDTQYF	TGCGCCAGCAGCCCGACAGGACATAGCACAGATACGCAGTATTTT
-	TRBV7-9	TRBJ2-7	many	11	CASSFVNEQYF	TGTGCCAGCAGCTTCGTAAACGAGCAGTACTTC
TRBD1	TRBV28	TRBJ2-7	many	13	CASRRQGTDEQYF	TGTGCCAGCAGAAGACAGGGAACAGACGAGCAGTACTTC
-	TRBV28	TRBJ2-7	medium-sized	12	CASSFGLREQYF	TGTGCCAGCAGTTTTGGACTAAGGGAGCAGTACTTC
TRBD1	TRBV28	TRBJ1-4	-	15	CASSDRGSTNEKLFF	TGTGCCAGCAGTGACAGGGGTAGCACTAATGAAAAACTGTTTTTT
-	TRBV4-1	TRBJ2-7	many	17	CASSQDPLPSGGGEQYF	TGCGCCAGCAGCCAAGATCCCCTCCCCTCCGGGGGCGGCGAGCAGTACTTC
TRBD2	TRBV2	TRBJ2-2	many	14	CATKGSGATGELFF	TGTGCCACCAAAGGGAGCGGGGCAACCGGGGAGCTGTTTTTT
-	TRBV28	TRBJ2-1	medium-sized	14	CASTRTASYNEQFF	TGTGCCAGCACCCGGACCGCCTCCTACAATGAGCAGTTCTTC
-	TRBV2	TRBJ1-5	once	13	CASRPEVTQPQHF	TGTGCCAGCAGACCAGAGGTTACTCAGCCCCAGCATTTT
-	TRBV5-1	TRBJ2-4	many	17	CASSLGDFLGAKNIQYF	TGCGCCAGCAGCTTGGGGGACTTCTTAGGTGCCAAAAACATTCAGTACTTC
TRBD2	TRBV4-2	TRBJ2-1	-	18	CASSHDPVASGSVYEQFF	TGTGCCAGCAGCCACGACCCGGTGGCTAGCGGGAGTGTCTATGAGCAGTTCTTC
TRBD2	TRBV5-1	TRBJ2-5	many	15	CASSLLGTSQETQYF	TGCGCCAGCAGCCTTCTAGGGACTAGCCAAGAGACCCAGTACTTC
-	TRBV2	TRBJ1-5	many	15	CASCRDTDSNQPQHF	TGTGCCAGCTGCCGGGACACGGATAGCAATCAGCCCCAGCATTTT